This T cell receptor beta chain was retrieved from a study of shared clonotypes between healthy human individuals. The trim removed 6 bases at V and 5 bases at J, leaving 13 bases unmatched. The CDR3 is 15 residues long. Germline lookup yields CDR1 MNHEY and CDR2 SMNVEV (reference sequence). In this sample, this clone turned up many times. No antigen is known for it. Study-wide points: The sampled material consisted only of blood, and tissue repertoires are likely to differ.

Profiling relied on immunoSEQ multiplex PCR, and the TCRdb table lists in-frame clones only, not all of them. The sample has millions of clones, 85% to 95% seen once. Material: naive CD4+ T cells sorted from blood. The subset denotes: CD45RA+ positively selected. This clonotype was obtained from a young man in good health. This chain connects TRBV27 to TRBJ2-7; 7 bases are a match to TRBD2. The CDR3 here is CASRPLGEGTDEQYF. The CDR3 DNA sequence: TGTGCCAGCAGGCCGTTGGGGGAGGGGACGGACGAGCAGTACTTC.